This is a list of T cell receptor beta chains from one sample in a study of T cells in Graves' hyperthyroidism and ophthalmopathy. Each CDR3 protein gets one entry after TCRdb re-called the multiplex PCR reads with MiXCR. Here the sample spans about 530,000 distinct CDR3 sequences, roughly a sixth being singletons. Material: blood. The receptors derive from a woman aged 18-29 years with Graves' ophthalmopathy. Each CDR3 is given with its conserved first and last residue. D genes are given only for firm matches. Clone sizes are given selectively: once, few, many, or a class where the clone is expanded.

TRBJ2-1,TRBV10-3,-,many,TGTGCCATCAGTGAGTCGGTCGAGATGGGTTACAATGAGCAGTTCTTC,CAISESVEMGYNEQFF
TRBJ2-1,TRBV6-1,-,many,TGTGCCAGCAGTGAGCGATTCAGCTCCTACAATGAGCAGTTCTTC,CASSERFSSYNEQFF
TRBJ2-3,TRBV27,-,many,TGTGCCAGCAGTTCGCCGGCCACCACAGATACGCAGTATTTT,CASSSPATTDTQYF
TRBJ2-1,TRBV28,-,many,TGTGCCAGCAGTCCGATAAATGGACGAGGTGAGCAGTTCTTC,CASSPINGRGEQFF
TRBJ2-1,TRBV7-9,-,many,TGTGCCAGCAGCTTAAGGGAGCAGGGGAACTACAATGAGCAGTTCTTC,CASSLREQGNYNEQFF
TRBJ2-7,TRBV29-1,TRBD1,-,TGCAGCGTTCCCGGGACAGAAACCTACGAGCAGTACTTC,CSVPGTETYEQYF
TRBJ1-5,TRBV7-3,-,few,TGTGCCAGCAGCTTAGACGGCGGGGGGCCCCAGCATTTT,CASSLDGGGPQHF
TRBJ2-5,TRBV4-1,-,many,TGCGCCAGCAGCCAGGGCGAGGATTGGGAGACCCAGTACTTC,CASSQGEDWETQYF
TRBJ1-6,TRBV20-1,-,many,TGCAGTGCTATTCAGAACCAAGGCTCACCCCTCCACTTT,CSAIQNQGSPLHF
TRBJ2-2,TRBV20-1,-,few,TGCAGTGCTAGACAGGGTCGGGAGCTGTTTTTT,CSARQGRELFF
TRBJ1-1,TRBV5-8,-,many,TGTGCCAGCAGCTTTCAGGAGAACACTGAAGCTTTCTTT,CASSFQENTEAFF
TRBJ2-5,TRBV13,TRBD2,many,TGTGCCAGCAGCTCGATCAGCGGGGCGGAAGAGACCCAGTACTTC,CASSSISGAEETQYF
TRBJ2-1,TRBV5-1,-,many,TGCGCCAGCAGCTTGGGGGCCCTAGGGTACAATGAGCAGTTCTTC,CASSLGALGYNEQFF
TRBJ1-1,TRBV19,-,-,TGTGCCAGTAGTATAGTCCCGGACACTGAAGCTTTCTTT,CASSIVPDTEAFF
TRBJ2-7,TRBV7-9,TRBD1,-,TGTGCCAGCAGCTCGCCCGGGACAGAGGCCTACGAGCAGTACTTC,CASSSPGTEAYEQYF
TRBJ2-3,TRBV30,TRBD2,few,TGTGCCTGGGAGACTAGCGCCTTAAGCACAGATACGCAGTATTTT,CAWETSALSTDTQYF
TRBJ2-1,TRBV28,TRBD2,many,TGTGCCAGCAGAGGTAGCGGGATATTTTTTGAGCAGTTCTTC,CASRGSGIFFEQFF
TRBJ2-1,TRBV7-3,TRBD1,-,TGTGCCAGCAGCTTAGCGGGGACAGGGGGCGACGAGCAGTTCTTC,CASSLAGTGGDEQFF
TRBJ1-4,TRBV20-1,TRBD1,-,TGCAGTGCTCGACAGGGGTCAACTAATGAAAAACTGTTTTTT,CSARQGSTNEKLFF
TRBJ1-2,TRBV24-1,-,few,TGTGCCACCAGTGATCCGAAGAAAGCTAACTATGGCTACACCTTC,CATSDPKKANYGYTF
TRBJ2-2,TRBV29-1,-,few,TGCAGCGTGTCGAAGACGGAAACCGGGGAGCTGTTTTTT,CSVSKTETGELFF
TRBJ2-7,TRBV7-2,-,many,TGTGCCAGCAGCTTAGCGCCGGGGGCAGACGAGCAGTACTTC,CASSLAPGADEQYF
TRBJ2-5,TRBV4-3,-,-,TGCGCCAGCAGCCAAGGAGAGACCCTGTTAAATTGGGTCCAAGAGACCCAGTACTTC,CASSQGETLLNWVQETQYF
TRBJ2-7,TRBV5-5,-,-,TGTGCCAGCAGTACGGACAGTCCCGGGCAGTACTTC,CASSTDSPGQYF
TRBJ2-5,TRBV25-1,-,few,TGTGCCAGCAGTGCGTCCCCGGGGCAGGGTCAAGAGACCCAGTACTTC,CASSASPGQGQETQYF
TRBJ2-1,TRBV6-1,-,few,TGTGCCAGCAGCCACTCCCTGCGGAGCTCCTACAATGAGCAGTTCTTC,CASSHSLRSSYNEQFF
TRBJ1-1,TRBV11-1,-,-,TGTGCCAGCAGCCGGAACCGGGATACTGAAGCTTTCTTT,CASSRNRDTEAFF
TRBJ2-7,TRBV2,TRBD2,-,TGTGCCAGCAGTGAAAGTAAGCGGGAGATCTACGAGCAGTACTTC,CASSESKREIYEQYF
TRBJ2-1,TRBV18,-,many,TGTGCCAGCTCACCGGGGATGGTAACCTACAATGAGCAGTTCTTC,CASSPGMVTYNEQFF
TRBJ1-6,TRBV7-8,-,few,TGTGCCAGCAGCTTATCATCAAGGGGCATTAGGGCTTCACCCCTCCACTTT,CASSLSSRGIRASPLHF
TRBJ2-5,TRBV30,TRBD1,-,TGTGCCTGGACCGCCGGGACAGGGGGCATCCAAGAGACCCAGTACTTC,CAWTAGTGGIQETQYF
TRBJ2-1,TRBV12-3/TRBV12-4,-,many,TGTGCCAGCAGACGGGACCTAAACAATGAGCAGTTCTTC,CASRRDLNNEQFF
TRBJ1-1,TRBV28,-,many,TGTGCCAGCAGTTTATCGGTGGTCCCGGAGGCTTTCTTT,CASSLSVVPEAFF
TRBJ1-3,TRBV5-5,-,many,TGTGCCAGCAGCCTCACAGGGAGCTCTGGAAACACCATATATTTT,CASSLTGSSGNTIYF
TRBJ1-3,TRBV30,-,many,TGTGCCTGGAGTGTAGGCTCACCCTCTGGAAACACCATATATTTT,CAWSVGSPSGNTIYF
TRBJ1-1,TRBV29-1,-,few,TGCAGCGCCAGATTGGGCGGCAACACTGAAGCTTTCTTT,CSARLGGNTEAFF
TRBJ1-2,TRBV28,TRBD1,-,TGTGCCAGCAGTCCACAGGGGGCGCTTGGCTACACCTTC,CASSPQGALGYTF
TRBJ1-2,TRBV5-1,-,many,TGCGCCAGCAGCTTCGGGACCACTAACTATGGCTACACCTTC,CASSFGTTNYGYTF
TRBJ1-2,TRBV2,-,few,TGTGCCAGCAGGACAGATTCCTATGGCTACACCTTC,CASRTDSYGYTF
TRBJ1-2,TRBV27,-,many,TGTGCCAGCAAAGTGGGCGGTACTAACTATGGCTACACCTTC,CASKVGGTNYGYTF
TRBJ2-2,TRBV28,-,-,TGTGCCAGCAGTTTTCCCAGCGGAGAGGACACCGGGGAGCTGTTTTTT,CASSFPSGEDTGELFF
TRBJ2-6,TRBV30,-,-,TGTGCCTTCTTGGGGCAGGGGTTACTTTTGGCTGGGGCCAACGTCCTGACTTTC,CAFLGQGLLLAGANVLTF
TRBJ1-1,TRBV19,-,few,TGTGCCAGTAGGCCGACCACAGGGCACACGAACACTGAAGCTTTCTTT,CASRPTTGHTNTEAFF
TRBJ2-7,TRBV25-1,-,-,TGTGCCAGCAGCTGGGGAATCGAGCAGTACTTC,CASSWGIEQYF
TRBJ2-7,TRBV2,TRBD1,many,TGTGCCAGCGCCACCGGGACAGGTAAATCCGAGCAGTACTTC,CASATGTGKSEQYF
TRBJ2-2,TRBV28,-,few,TGCGGAGTCGGGGACACCGGGGAGCTGTTTTTT,CGVGDTGELFF
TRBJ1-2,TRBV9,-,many,TGTGCCAGCAGCTTCGTGGGGCGTGACGGCTACACCTTC,CASSFVGRDGYTF
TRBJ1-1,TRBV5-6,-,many,TGTGCCAGCAGCTCCCTCATGGTAACGGCTGAAGCTTTCTTT,CASSSLMVTAEAFF
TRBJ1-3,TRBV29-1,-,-,TGCAGCGTTGAAGATGTCAGGGTGATGTCAGGAAACACCATATATTTT,CSVEDVRVMSGNTIYF
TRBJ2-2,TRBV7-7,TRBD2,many,TGTGCTAGCAGCGGGACTAGCGGGCCTCAAACACCGGAGGAGCTGTTTTTT,CASSGTSGPQTPEELFF
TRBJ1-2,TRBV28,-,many,TGTGCCAGCCGACTAACAGGGCCCCCGGGCTATGGCTACACCTTC,CASRLTGPPGYGYTF
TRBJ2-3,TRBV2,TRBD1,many,TGTGCCAGCAGCACCGGGACAGGTGTCTTGGATACGCAGTATTTT,CASSTGTGVLDTQYF
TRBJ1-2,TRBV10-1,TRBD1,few,TGCGCCAGCAGTGAAAAGGGACAGACTAGTCCAACTAGCTATGGCTACACCTTC,CASSEKGQTSPTSYGYTF
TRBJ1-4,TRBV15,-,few,TGTGCCACCAGCAGAGACGACACCGAAAAACTGTTTTTT,CATSRDDTEKLFF
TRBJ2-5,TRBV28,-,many,TGTGCCAGCAGTTTAAGGGGGGAGCCCTCTTTGGAGACCCAGTACTTC,CASSLRGEPSLETQYF
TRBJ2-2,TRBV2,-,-,TGTGCCAGCAGTGAAGCGTTCAGGACTCTCTACACCGGGGAGCTGTTTTTT,CASSEAFRTLYTGELFF
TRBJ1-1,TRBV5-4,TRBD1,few,TGTGCCAGCAGCTCCTGGACAGGGACGAACACTGAAGCTTTCTTT,CASSSWTGTNTEAFF